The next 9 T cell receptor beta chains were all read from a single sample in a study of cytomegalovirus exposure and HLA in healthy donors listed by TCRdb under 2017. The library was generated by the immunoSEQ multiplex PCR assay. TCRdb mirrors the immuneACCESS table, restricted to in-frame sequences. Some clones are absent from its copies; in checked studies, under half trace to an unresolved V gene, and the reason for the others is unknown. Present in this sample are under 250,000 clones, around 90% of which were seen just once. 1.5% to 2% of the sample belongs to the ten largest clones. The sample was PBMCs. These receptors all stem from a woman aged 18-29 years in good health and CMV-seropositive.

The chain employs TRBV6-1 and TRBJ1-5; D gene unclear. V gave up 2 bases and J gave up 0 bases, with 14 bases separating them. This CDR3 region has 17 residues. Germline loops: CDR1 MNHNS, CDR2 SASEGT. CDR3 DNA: TGTGCCAGCAGTGAAAGGCGCGGCGGAAGTAGCAATCAGCCCCAGCATTTT. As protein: CASSERRGGSSNQPQHF.

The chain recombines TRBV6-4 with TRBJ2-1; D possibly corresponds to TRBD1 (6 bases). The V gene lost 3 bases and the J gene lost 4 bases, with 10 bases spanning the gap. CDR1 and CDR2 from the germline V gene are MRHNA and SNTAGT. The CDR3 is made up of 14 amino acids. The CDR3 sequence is CASSEKGEYNEQFF. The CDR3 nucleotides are TGTGCCAGCAGTGAGAAGGGGGAATACAATGAGCAGTTCTTC.

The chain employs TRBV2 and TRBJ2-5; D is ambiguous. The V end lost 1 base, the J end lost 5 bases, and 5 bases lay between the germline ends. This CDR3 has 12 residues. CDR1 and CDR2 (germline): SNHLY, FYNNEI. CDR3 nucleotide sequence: TGTGCCAGCAGTGAAGAGGAGGAGACCCAGTACTTC. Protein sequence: CASSEEEETQYF.

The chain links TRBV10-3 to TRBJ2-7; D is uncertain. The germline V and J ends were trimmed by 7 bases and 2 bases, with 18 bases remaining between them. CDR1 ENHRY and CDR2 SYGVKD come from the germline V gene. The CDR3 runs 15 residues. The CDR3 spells CAIKESGVSPYEQYF. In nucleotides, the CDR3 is TGTGCCATCAAAGAGTCAGGAGTCTCGCCCTACGAGCAGTACTTC.

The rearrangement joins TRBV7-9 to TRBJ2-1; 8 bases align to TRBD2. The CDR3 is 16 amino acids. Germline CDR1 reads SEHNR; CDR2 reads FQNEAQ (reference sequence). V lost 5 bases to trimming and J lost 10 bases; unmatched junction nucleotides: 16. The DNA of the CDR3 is TGTGCCAGCAGCCTCAGCCCTGGCGGGAGGTACAGCGAGCAGTTCTTC. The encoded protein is CASSLSPGGRYSEQFF.

The CDR3 bases are TGTGCCAGCAGCTCCGACAGGGACGATCAGCCCCAGCATTTT. It encodes CASSSDRDDQPQHF. J is TRBJ1-5 and V is TRBV28, with 7 bases matching TRBD1. V lost 6 bases to trimming and J lost 5 bases; unmatched junction nucleotides: 7. The CDR3 sequence is 14 residues long. CDR1 MDHEN and CDR2 SYDVKM come from the germline V gene.

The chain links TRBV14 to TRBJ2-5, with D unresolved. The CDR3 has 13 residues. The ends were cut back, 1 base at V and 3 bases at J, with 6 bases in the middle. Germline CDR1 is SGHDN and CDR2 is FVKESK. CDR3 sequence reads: CASSQGLEETQYF. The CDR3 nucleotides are TGTGCCAGCAGCCAAGGCCTAGAAGAGACCCAGTACTTC.

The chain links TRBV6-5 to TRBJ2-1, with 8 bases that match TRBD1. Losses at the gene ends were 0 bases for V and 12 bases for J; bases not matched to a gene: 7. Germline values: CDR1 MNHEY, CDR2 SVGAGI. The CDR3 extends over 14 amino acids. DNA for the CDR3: TGTGCCAGCAGTTACTCCCCGGGACAGGTTGTGCAGTTCTTC. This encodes CASSYSPGQVVQFF.

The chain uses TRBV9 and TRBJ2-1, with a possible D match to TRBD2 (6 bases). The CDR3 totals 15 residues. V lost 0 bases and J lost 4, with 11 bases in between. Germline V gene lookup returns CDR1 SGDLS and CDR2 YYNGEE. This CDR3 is CASSVGIAVYNEQFF. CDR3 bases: TGTGCCAGCAGCGTAGGAATAGCGGTATACAATGAGCAGTTCTTC.